This T cell receptor beta chain comes out of a study of T cells in Graves' hyperthyroidism and ophthalmopathy. Study-wide context: It was at initial diagnosis, before any treatment, that peripheral blood was collected.

Clinical symptoms, serum thyroxine, TRAb, thyroid ultrasound and orbital computed tomography informed diagnoses. This clonotype occurred a few times. TCR beta CDR3 sequences were amplified from RNA transcripts. A first-round RT-PCR of the TCR CDR3 used the HTBI primer set. MiXCR, applied by TCRdb to the multiplex PCR reads, yields one record per CDR3 protein. Among some 650,000 distinct CDR3 sequences listed, approximately 16% were seen once. The V and J ends lost 6 bases and 5 bases, in that order; junction bases with no gene match: 8. This CDR3 contains 15 residues. Sample: blood. The chain combines TRBV12-3 or TRBV12-4 with TRBJ2-5, with 11 bases that match TRBD1. The sequence was obtained from a woman aged 40-49 years with Graves' ophthalmopathy. This CDR3 reads CASSPRTGGMETQYF. DNA for the CDR3: TGTGCCAGCAGCCCAAGGACAGGGGGCATGGAGACCCAGTACTTC.